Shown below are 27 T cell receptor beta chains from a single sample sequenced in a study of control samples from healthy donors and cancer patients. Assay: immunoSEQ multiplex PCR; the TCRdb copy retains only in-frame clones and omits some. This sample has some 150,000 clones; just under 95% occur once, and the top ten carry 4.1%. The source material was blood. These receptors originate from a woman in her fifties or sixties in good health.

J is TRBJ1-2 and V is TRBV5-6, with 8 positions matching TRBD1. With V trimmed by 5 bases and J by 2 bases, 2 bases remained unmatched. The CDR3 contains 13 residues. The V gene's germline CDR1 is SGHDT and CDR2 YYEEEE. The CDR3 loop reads CASSGQGNYGYTF. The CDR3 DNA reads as TGTGCCAGCAGTGGACAGGGAAACTATGGCTACACCTTC.

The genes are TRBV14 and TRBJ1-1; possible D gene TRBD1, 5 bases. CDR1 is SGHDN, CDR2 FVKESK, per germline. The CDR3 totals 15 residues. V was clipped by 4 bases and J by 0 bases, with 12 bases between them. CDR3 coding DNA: TGTGCCAGCAGCCGGGGCCGAATCCTGAACACTGAAGCTTTCTTT. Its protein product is CASSRGRILNTEAFF.

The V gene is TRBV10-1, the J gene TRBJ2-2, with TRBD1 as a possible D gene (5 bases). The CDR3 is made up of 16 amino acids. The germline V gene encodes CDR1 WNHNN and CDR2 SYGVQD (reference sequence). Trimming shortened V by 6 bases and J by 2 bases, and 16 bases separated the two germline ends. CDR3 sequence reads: CASSQDSNGNTGELFF. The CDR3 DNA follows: TGCGCCAGCAGCCAAGACAGCAATGGAAACACCGGGGAGCTGTTTTTT.

CDR3 bases: TGTGCCAGCAGCCTCACAGGGGGGTGGGGAGCTTTCTTT. Protein sequence: CASSLTGGWGAFF. The chain uses TRBV7-6 and TRBJ1-1, with 8 bases that match TRBD1. V shed 5 bases and J 10 bases; nucleotides not matched to a gene: 9. In germline, CDR1 is SGHVS, CDR2 FNYEAQ. The CDR3 loop spans 13 amino acids. Drawing the rest from reference TRBV7-6 and TRBJ1-1, the complete variable domain is GAGVSQSPRYKVTKRGQDVALRCDPISGHVSLYWYRQALGQGPEFLTYFNYEAQQDKSGLPNDRFSAERPEGSISTLTIQRTEQRDSAMYRCASSLTGGWGAFFGQGTRLTVV.

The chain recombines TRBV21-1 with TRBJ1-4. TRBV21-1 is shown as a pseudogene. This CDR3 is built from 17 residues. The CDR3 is CASTPYPASATNEKLFF. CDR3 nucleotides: TGTGCCAGCACCCCATATCCCGCTTCTGCAACTAATGAAAAACTGTTTTTT.

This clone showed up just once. The chain's CDR3 is CASSVGQAPTNEKLFF. In DNA form, the CDR3 reads TGTGCCAGTAGTGTCGGACAGGCTCCAACTAATGAAAAACTGTTTTTT. This sequence joins TRBV19 and TRBJ1-4, with 7 positions matching TRBD1. V dropped 5 bases and J dropped 0; count of bases not matched to a gene: 6. The CDR3 extends over 16 amino acids. Germline CDR1 reads LNHDA; CDR2 reads SQIVND (reference sequence).

The CDR3 protein is CASSLGRGLLVQPQHF. DNA of the CDR3: TGTGCCAGCAGCTTAGGGAGGGGGCTCTTGGTTCAGCCCCAGCATTTT. The chain joins TRBV7-2 to TRBJ1-5; 7 bases are shared with TRBD1. The CDR3 has 16 amino acids. J gave up 6 bases and V 1 base, and 9 bases lay outside the gene matches. Per the germline V gene, CDR1 is SGHTA and CDR2 is FQGNSA.

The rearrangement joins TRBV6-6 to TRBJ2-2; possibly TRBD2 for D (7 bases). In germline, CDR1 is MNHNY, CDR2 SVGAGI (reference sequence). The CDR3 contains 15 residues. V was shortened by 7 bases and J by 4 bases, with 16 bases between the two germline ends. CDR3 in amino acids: CASTSGAGVTGELFF. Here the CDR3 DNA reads TGTGCCAGCACATCAGGGGCGGGGGTCACCGGGGAGCTGTTTTTT.

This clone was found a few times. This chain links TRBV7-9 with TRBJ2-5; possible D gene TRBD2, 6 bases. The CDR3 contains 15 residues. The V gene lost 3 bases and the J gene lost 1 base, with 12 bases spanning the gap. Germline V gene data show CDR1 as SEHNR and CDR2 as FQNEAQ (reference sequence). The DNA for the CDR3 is TGTGCCAGCAGCTTTTCCGCGGGGATCCAAGAGACCCAGTACTTC. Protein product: CASSFSAGIQETQYF.

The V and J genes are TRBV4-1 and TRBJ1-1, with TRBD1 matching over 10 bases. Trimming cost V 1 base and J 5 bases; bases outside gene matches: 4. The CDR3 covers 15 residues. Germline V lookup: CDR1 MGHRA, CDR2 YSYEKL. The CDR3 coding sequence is TGCGCCAGCAGCCAAGGGGACAGGGGAAGAACTGAAGCTTTCTTT. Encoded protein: CASSQGDRGRTEAFF.

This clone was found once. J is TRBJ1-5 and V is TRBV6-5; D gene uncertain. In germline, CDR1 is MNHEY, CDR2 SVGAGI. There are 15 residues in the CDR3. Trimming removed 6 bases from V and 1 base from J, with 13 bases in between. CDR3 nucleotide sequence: TGTGCCAGCAGCCCCATCGACACCAGCAATCAGCCCCAGCATTTT. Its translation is CASSPIDTSNQPQHF.

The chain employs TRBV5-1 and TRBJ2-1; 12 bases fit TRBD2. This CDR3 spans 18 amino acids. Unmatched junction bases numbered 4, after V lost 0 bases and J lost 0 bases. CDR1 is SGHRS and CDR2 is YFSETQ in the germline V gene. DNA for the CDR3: TGCGCCAGCAGCTTGGACGCTAGCGGGGGGGTCTCCTACAATGAGCAGTTCTTC. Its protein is CASSLDASGGVSYNEQFF.

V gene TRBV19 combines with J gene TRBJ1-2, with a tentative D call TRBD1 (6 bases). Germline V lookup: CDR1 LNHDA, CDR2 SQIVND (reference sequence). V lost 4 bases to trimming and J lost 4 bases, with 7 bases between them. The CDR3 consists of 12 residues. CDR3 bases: TGTGCCAGTAGTACCAGGGGCTATGGCTACACCTTC. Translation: CASSTRGYGYTF.

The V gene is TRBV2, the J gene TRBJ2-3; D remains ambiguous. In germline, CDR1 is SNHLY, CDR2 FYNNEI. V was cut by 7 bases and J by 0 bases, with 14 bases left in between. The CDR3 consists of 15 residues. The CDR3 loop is CASIRFRVSTDTQYF. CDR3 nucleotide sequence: TGTGCCAGCATCCGATTTAGGGTTAGCACAGATACGCAGTATTTT.

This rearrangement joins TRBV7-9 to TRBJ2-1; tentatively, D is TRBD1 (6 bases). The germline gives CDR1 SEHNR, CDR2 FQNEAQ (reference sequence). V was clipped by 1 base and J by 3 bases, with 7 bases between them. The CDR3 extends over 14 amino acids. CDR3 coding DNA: TGTGCCAGCAGCTTAGTACAGGGCTACAATGAGCAGTTCTTC. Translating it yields CASSLVQGYNEQFF.

The CDR3 loop is CASSERTPLDGPGYTF. CDR3 DNA sequence: TGTGCCAGCAGCGAACGAACACCTCTCGATGGACCCGGCTACACCTTC. The chain has TRBV9 and TRBJ1-2; D not resolved. Germline CDR1 and CDR2: SGDLS and YYNGEE. There are 16 residues in the CDR3. The V end lost 3 bases, the J end lost 8 bases, and 23 bases lay between the germline ends. Full variable domain (rest looked up from reference TRBV9 and TRBJ1-2): DSGVTQTPKHLITATGQRVTLRCSPRSGDLSVYWYQQSLDQGLQFLIQYYNGEERAKGNILERFSAQQFPDLHSELNLSSLELGDSALYFCASSERTPLDGPGYTFGSGTRLTVV.

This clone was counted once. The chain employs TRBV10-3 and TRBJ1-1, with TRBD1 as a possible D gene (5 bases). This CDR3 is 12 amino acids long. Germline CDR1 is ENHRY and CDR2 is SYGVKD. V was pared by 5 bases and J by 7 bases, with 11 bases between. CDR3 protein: CAISPRGDEAFF. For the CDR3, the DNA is TGTGCCATCAGTCCAAGGGGAGATGAAGCTTTCTTT.

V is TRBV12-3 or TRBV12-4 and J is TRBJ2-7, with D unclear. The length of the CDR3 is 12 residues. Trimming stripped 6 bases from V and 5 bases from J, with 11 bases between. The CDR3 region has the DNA TGTGCCAGCAGCCCCGGGTCCAACGAGCAGTACTTC. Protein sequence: CASSPGSNEQYF.

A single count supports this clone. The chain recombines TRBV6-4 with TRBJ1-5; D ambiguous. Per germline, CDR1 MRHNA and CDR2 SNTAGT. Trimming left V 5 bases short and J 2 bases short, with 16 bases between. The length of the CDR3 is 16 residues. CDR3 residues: CASSPDFSDGNQPQHF. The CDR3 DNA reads TGTGCCAGCAGTCCGGATTTCAGTGACGGCAATCAGCCCCAGCATTTT.

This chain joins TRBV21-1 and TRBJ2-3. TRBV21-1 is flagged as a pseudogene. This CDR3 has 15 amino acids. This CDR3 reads CASGRQAQWGDTQYF. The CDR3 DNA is TGTGCCAGCGGAAGGCAGGCTCAATGGGGAGATACGCAGTATTTT.

Here the CDR3 reads CASSTEPGQGQGGYTF. The CDR3 bases are TGTGCCAGTAGTACAGAACCGGGACAGGGTCAAGGAGGCTACACCTTC. The J gene is TRBJ1-2, the V gene TRBV19; TRBD1 matches 9 bases. The CDR3 contains 16 residues. V lost 4 bases and J lost 8; bases outside the gene matches: 14. From germline, CDR1 is LNHDA and CDR2 SQIVND (reference sequence).

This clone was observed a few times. This CDR3 reads CASGSRLAAEQFF. The CDR3, as DNA: TGTGCTAGTGGTTCCCGCCTTGCGGCCGAGCAGTTCTTC. The rearrangement joins TRBV12-5 to TRBJ2-1; unclear D gene. Germline CDR1 LGHNT, CDR2 FRNRAP. CDR3 size: 13 residues. Trimming removed 4 bases at V and 10 bases at J, with 14 bases between.

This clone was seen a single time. The CDR3 DNA is TGTGCCAGCAGCTGGACAGTTAATAATTCACCCCTCCACTTT. The encoded protein is CASSWTVNNSPLHF. The J gene is TRBJ1-6, the V gene TRBV7-6, with D perhaps matching TRBD1 (6 bases). CDR1 is SGHVS and CDR2 is FNYEAQ in the germline V gene. V dropped 4 bases and J dropped 5 bases, with 9 bases sitting between them. The CDR3 is made up of 14 amino acids.

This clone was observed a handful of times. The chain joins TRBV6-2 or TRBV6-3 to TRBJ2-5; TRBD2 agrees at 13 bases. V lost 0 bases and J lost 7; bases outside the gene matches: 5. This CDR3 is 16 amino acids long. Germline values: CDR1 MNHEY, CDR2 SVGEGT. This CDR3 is CASSYSRLAGGGTQYF. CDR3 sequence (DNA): TGTGCCAGCAGTTACTCCCGACTAGCGGGGGGAGGGACCCAGTACTTC.

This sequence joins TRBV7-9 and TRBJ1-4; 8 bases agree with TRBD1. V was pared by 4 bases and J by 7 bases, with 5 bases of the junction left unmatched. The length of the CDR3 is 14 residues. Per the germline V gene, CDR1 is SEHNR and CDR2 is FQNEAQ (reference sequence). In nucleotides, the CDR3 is TGTGCCAGCAGCTCCTCAGGGGGCGGTGAAAAACTGTTTTTT. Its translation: CASSSSGGGEKLFF.

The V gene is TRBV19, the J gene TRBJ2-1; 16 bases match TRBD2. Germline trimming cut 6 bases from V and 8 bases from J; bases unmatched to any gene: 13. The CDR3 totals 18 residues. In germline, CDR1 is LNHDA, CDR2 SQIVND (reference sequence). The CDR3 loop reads CASRRQGTSGGAWDEQFF. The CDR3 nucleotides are TGTGCCAGTAGGCGACAGGGGACTAGCGGGGGGGCCTGGGATGAGCAGTTCTTC.

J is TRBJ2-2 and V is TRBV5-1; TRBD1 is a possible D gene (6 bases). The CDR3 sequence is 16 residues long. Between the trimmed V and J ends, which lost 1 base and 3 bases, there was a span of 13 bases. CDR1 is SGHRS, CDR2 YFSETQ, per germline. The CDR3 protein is CASSLFGGADTGELFF. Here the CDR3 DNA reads TGCGCCAGCAGCTTGTTTGGGGGCGCGGACACCGGGGAGCTGTTTTTT.